This is a list of T cell receptor beta chains from one sample in a study of response to subunit inactivated influenza vaccine. TCRdb re-called the RT-PCR reads with MiXCR, one entry per CDR3 protein. The data contain about 170,000 distinct CDR3 sequences, approximately 12% of them seen just once; the ten biggest clones take up 25% to 30%. This sample also appeared in a second study, on T cells expressing NK-cell markers.

The sequenced sample was CD8+ T cells sorted from PBMCs, obtained 11 to 12 days after vaccination. These receptors were taken from a man aged 45-60 years who received an inactivated influenza vaccine. Both conserved end residues are part of each CDR3. D genes are given only for firm matches. Only some rows state a clone size, as once, few, many or a class for expanded clones.

J,D,V,size,DNA,CDR3
TRBJ1-2,NA,TRBV29-1,NA,TGCAGCGTCCGGGACCCTAAAGGGGATGGCTACACCTTC,CSVRDPKGDGYTF
TRBJ2-7,TRBD2,TRBV13,NA,TGTGCCAGCAGCCCTAGCGGGACGGGTAATGAGCAGTACTTC,CASSPSGTGNEQYF
TRBJ1-1,NA,TRBV6-5,NA,TGTGCCAGCAGTTACTCGCTCGGGGAAACTGAAGCTTTCTTT,CASSYSLGETEAFF
TRBJ2-7,NA,TRBV3-1,few,TGTGCCAGCAGCCCGGGGACCAAAACCGAGCAGTACTTC,CASSPGTKTEQYF
TRBJ2-5,TRBD1,TRBV29-1,many,TGCAGCGCCCCCGGGACAGGGGGGGAAGAGACCCAGTACTTC,CSAPGTGGEETQYF
TRBJ1-2,TRBD1,TRBV7-8,few,TGTGCCAGCAGCTTAGCCGGGACAGGGGGATCCCGGGGCTACACCTTC,CASSLAGTGGSRGYTF
TRBJ2-4,NA,TRBV7-8,NA,TGTGCCAGCAGCTCCTTTGCGACCCAAGCCAAAAACATTCAGTACTTC,CASSSFATQAKNIQYF
TRBJ1-4,NA,TRBV4-1,NA,TGCGCCAGCAGCCAAGGGGAAACAGTGATAAATGAAAAACTGTTTTTT,CASSQGETVINEKLFF
TRBJ2-3,NA,TRBV6-2/TRBV6-3,many,TGTGCCAGCAGTTACTCAGGGGCGAACACAGATACGCAGTATTTT,CASSYSGANTDTQYF
TRBJ2-2,TRBD1,TRBV28,NA,TGTGCCAGCAGTTCCCGGACAGGGAAGGACACCGGGGAGCTGTTTTTT,CASSSRTGKDTGELFF
TRBJ2-7,NA,TRBV4-3,many,TGCGCCAGCAGCCGAACGCAGGGTGGCGAGCAGTACTTC,CASSRTQGGEQYF
TRBJ2-1,NA,TRBV6-1,NA,TGTGCCAGCAGTGTAGACAGGATCGGGTACAATGAGCAGTTCTTC,CASSVDRIGYNEQFF
TRBJ2-1,NA,TRBV24-1,few,TGTGCCACCAGTGATTTGTCGTCGGTCAATGAGCAGTTCTTC,CATSDLSSVNEQFF
TRBJ2-1,NA,TRBV9,few,TGTGCCAGCAGCGCAGGGTACGGACCCAATGAGCAGTTCTTC,CASSAGYGPNEQFF
TRBJ2-5,NA,TRBV27,few,TGTGCCAGCAGTTCCTCGGTGGTCCAAGAGACCCAGTACTTC,CASSSSVVQETQYF
TRBJ2-1,TRBD2,TRBV28,few,TGTGCCAGCAGTTTAAGGGCGGGAGATCGTGAGCAGTTCTTC,CASSLRAGDREQFF
TRBJ2-7,NA,TRBV29-1,NA,TGCAGCGTTGAAGAGTCGGCGTCCTACGAGCAGTACTTC,CSVEESASYEQYF
TRBJ2-7,TRBD2,TRBV4-2,few,TGTGCCAGCAGCCAGCCAACTAGCGGGAGCTACGAGCAGTACTTC,CASSQPTSGSYEQYF
TRBJ2-7,NA,TRBV11-2,NA,TGTGCCAGCAGCTTCGTAATAACCTACGAGCAGTACTTC,CASSFVITYEQYF
TRBJ2-7,NA,TRBV29-1,NA,TGCAGCGTTGAAGAGGTGGGACCGACGGGAGAGCAGTACTTC,CSVEEVGPTGEQYF
TRBJ2-1,NA,TRBV24-1,few,TGTGCCACCAGGGGTGGAGAACGGAGAGAAGAGCAGTTCTTC,CATRGGERREEQFF
TRBJ2-1,NA,TRBV7-9,many,TGTGCCAGCAGCCTCGTGCTAGAGCAGTTCTTC,CASSLVLEQFF
TRBJ2-1,NA,TRBV4-3,NA,TGCGCCAGCAGCCAAGCACGAGGGGGGATATCTAACAATGAGCAGTTCTTC,CASSQARGGISNNEQFF
TRBJ2-2,NA,TRBV9,NA,TGTGCCAGCAGCGTTACAGGGAACACCGGGGAGCTGTTTTTT,CASSVTGNTGELFF
TRBJ1-2,NA,TRBV12-3/TRBV12-4,NA,TGTACCCGCAGTTTTCTAGGTCTCCAGCGGCCGGATAGGTATGGCTACACCTTC,CTRSFLGLQRPDRYGYTF
TRBJ2-1,NA,TRBV30,NA,TGTGCCTGGAGTGTAGGGGTCGGAGACAATGAGCAGTTCTTC,CAWSVGVGDNEQFF
TRBJ2-5,TRBD2,TRBV7-9,NA,TGTGCCAGCAGCCCTCGGGGGGGCCAAATAGGGGAGACCCAGTACTTC,CASSPRGGQIGETQYF
TRBJ1-2,NA,TRBV7-9,many,TGTGCCAGCAGCGAGGGACCGGGTCAATCGCTATATGGCTACACCTTC,CASSEGPGQSLYGYTF
TRBJ2-5,NA,TRBV27,few,TGTGCCAGCAGCTCCCTGCCCAACCAAGAGACCCAGTACTTC,CASSSLPNQETQYF
TRBJ2-5,NA,TRBV25-1,many,TGTGCCAGCAGTGAGGGGTTTGGGGCAGGCGAGACCCAGTACTTC,CASSEGFGAGETQYF
TRBJ1-4,TRBD1,TRBV4-3,NA,TGCGCCAGCAGCCAACCGGGACAGGGGAATGAAAAACTGTCTTTT,CASSQPGQGNEKLSF
TRBJ2-1,NA,TRBV6-2/TRBV6-3,once,TGTGCCAGCAGTCTAACCAGGAATGAGCAGTTCTTC,CASSLTRNEQFF
TRBJ1-3,NA,TRBV20-1,many,TGCAGTGCTAGAGATCCTGGGAAGTTTAGCTCTGGAAACACCATATATTTT,CSARDPGKFSSGNTIYF
TRBJ2-1,NA,TRBV7-9,NA,TGTGCCAGCGCCTCGTGGACCGCGAGCTCCTACAATGAGCAGTTCTTC,CASASWTASSYNEQFF
TRBJ2-5,TRBD2,TRBV14,few,TGTGCCAGCAGCCAAGCAAGACTAGCGGGAGTAGAGACCCAGTACTTC,CASSQARLAGVETQYF
TRBJ1-2,TRBD1,TRBV12-3/TRBV12-4,NA,TGTGCCAGCACCCCCGGGACAGGAGTTGGCTACACCTTC,CASTPGTGVGYTF
TRBJ2-7,NA,TRBV4-2,few,TGTGCCAGCAGCCAAGTAGTCGGGAACAGGGACCACGAGCAGTACTTC,CASSQVVGNRDHEQYF
TRBJ2-7,NA,TRBV7-2,NA,TGTGCCAGCACCCCCCTAGGATCCTACGAGCAGTACTTC,CASTPLGSYEQYF
TRBJ2-5,NA,TRBV7-9,few,TGTGCCAGCTCCTACGGGGCGCGGATGAGAGAGACCCAGTACTTC,CASSYGARMRETQYF
TRBJ2-1,TRBD2,TRBV5-1,NA,TGCGCCAGCAGCTTGGAAGGCGGGGGGGCGATCAATGAGCAGTTCTTC,CASSLEGGGAINEQFF
TRBJ2-7,NA,TRBV20-1,NA,TGCAGTGCCCAGGACGGACTCTACGAGCAGTACTTC,CSAQDGLYEQYF
TRBJ2-2,TRBD2,TRBV4-3,NA,TGCGCCAGCAGCCAAAATTGGAGACTAGCGGGAGGGGGCGGGGAGCTGTTTTTT,CASSQNWRLAGGGGELFF
TRBJ2-7,NA,TRBV5-5,NA,TGTGCCAGCAGCTTGCGGGGGTACGATGAGCAGTACTTC,CASSLRGYDEQYF